The 13 T cell receptor beta chains below were found in one sample sequenced in a study of beta chain features in type 1 diabetes. Expressed TCRB transcripts were sequenced, since all the RNA that had been isolated was reverse transcribed. TCRdb's copy holds only in-frame clones and misses some; the assay was immunoSEQ multiplex PCR. The sample has hundreds of thousands of clones; roughly 12% are singletons. Sequenced: naive CD4+ T cells from blood. Every receptor here comes from a young man in good health.

Only a few counts were recorded for this clone. The chain employs TRBV28 and TRBJ2-2; tentative D call: TRBD2 (5 bases). CDR3 length: 12 amino acids. Deletions cut 6 bases from V and 6 bases from J, with 8 bases between. The germline CDR1 and CDR2 sequences are MDHEN and SYDVKM. CDR3 DNA sequence: TGTGCCAGCAGCCAACTAGCCGGGGAGCTGTTTTTT. Translating gives CASSQLAGELFF.

The chain couples TRBV29-1 to TRBJ2-7, with a weak D call TRBD1 (5 bases). The germline gives CDR1 SQVTM, CDR2 ANQGSEA. Trimming removed 6 bases at V and 2 bases at J, with 14 bases between. The CDR3 is 13 residues long. The CDR3 coding sequence is TGCAGCGTCCTGACAGTTCTAACCTACGAGCAGTACTTC. Translation gives CSVLTVLTYEQYF.

The V call is TRBV5-1, the J call TRBJ1-1, with D possibly TRBD1 on 6 matching bases. The CDR3 has 13 amino acids. The germline V and J ends were trimmed by 4 bases and 5 bases, with 12 bases remaining between them. CDR1 and CDR2 from the germline V gene are SGHRS and YFSETQ. Here the CDR3 DNA reads TGCGCCAGCAGCAACAGGGAATTTACTGAAGCTTTCTTT. Translation: CASSNREFTEAFF.

J is TRBJ1-2 and V is TRBV7-2; D is unclear. Trimming shortened V by 1 base and J by 4 bases, and 13 bases separated the two germline ends. The CDR3 runs to 15 residues. CDR1 is SGHTA and CDR2 is FQGNSA in the germline V gene. The CDR3 reads CASSLGRGTIYGYTF. CDR3 DNA sequence: TGTGCCAGCAGCTTAGGTCGGGGTACAATCTATGGCTACACCTTC.

The J gene is TRBJ2-1, the V gene TRBV9; TRBD2 matches at 14 bases. V dropped 3 bases and J dropped 9; count of bases not matched to a gene: 5. CDR1 and CDR2 (germline): SGDLS, YYNGEE. The CDR3 spans 15 residues. The CDR3 DNA reads as TGTGCCAGCAGCGCGACTAGCGGGGGGGCCACTGAGCAGTTCTTC. Encoded protein: CASSATSGGATEQFF.

The chain recombines TRBV27 with TRBJ2-7; 12 positions match TRBD2. Trimming at V came to 5 bases and at J to 6 bases, leaving 8 bases not matched to a gene. Germline values: CDR1 MNHEY, CDR2 SMNVEV (reference sequence). CDR3 length: 15 residues. DNA for the CDR3: TGTGCCAGCAGTCCTCTAGCGGGAGGGCCCGGCGAGCAGTACTTC. Amino acids: CASSPLAGGPGEQYF.

The gene calls are TRBV18 and TRBJ1-3, with 7 bases identical to TRBD1. Germline CDR1 reads KGHSH; CDR2 reads LQKENI. The CDR3 is made up of 16 amino acids. V trimming: 8 bases; J trimming: 0 bases; junction bases outside the gene matches: 10. CDR3 coding DNA: TGTGCCAGCACTTTCCCGGGACAGCTCTCTGGAAACACCATATATTTT. The encoded protein is CASTFPGQLSGNTIYF.

This chain uses TRBV30 with TRBJ1-6; D is ambiguous. Germline loops: CDR1 GTSNPN, CDR2 SVGIG (reference sequence). The CDR3 is made up of 12 amino acids. V was cut by 7 bases and J by 6 bases, with 10 bases left in between. In DNA, the CDR3 is TGTGCCTCCACCGGCGGTAATTCACCCCTCCACTTT. This encodes CASTGGNSPLHF.

This clone was counted only a few times. CDR3 nucleotides: TGTGCCAGCAGGGGAGGGACGGAGGTTCATGAGCAGTTCTTC. Protein: CASRGGTEVHEQFF. This sequence joins TRBV6-6 and TRBJ2-1; 7 bases are shared with TRBD2. This CDR3 contains 14 residues. Germline V gene sequence: CDR1 MNHNY, CDR2 SVGAGI (reference sequence). The V and J ends lost 6 bases and 8 bases, in that order; junction bases with no gene match: 10.

This clone was picked up a small number of times. The chain links TRBV29-1 to TRBJ2-7, with D maybe TRBD2 (6 bases). Germline V gives CDR1 SQVTM, CDR2 ANQGSEA. The CDR3 runs to 14 residues. Trimming cost V 4 bases and J 1 base, with 14 bases left between them. The CDR3 spells CSVGYGTASYEQYF. The CDR3 bases are TGCAGCGTTGGGTACGGGACTGCATCCTACGAGCAGTACTTC.

This clone was detected only a few times. The rearrangement links TRBV30 to TRBJ2-3; 7 bases align to TRBD1. CDR1 and CDR2 (germline): GTSNPN, SVGIG (reference sequence). V trimming: 2 bases; J trimming: 3 bases; junction bases outside the gene matches: 11. CDR3 length equals 16 residues. This chain's CDR3 is CAWSITRQGGTDTQYF. CDR3 DNA: TGTGCCTGGAGTATAACCCGACAGGGTGGAACAGATACGCAGTATTTT.

This clone was counted only a few times. V and J are TRBV15 and TRBJ1-4, with D hard to call. Per the germline V gene, CDR1 is LNHNV and CDR2 is YYDKDF (reference sequence). Trimming left V 0 bases short and J 8 bases short, with 7 bases between. The CDR3 totals 13 residues. The CDR3 sequence is CATSRDLEEKLFF. The CDR3, as DNA: TGTGCCACCAGCAGAGATCTGGAGGAAAAACTGTTTTTT.

The chain employs TRBV7-2 and TRBJ1-2; D not resolved. Germline V gives CDR1 SGHTA, CDR2 FQGNSA. The CDR3 consists of 12 residues. V lost 1 base and J 8 bases, leaving 8 bases between the germline ends. The CDR3 protein is CASSLDPRGYTF. In DNA form, the CDR3 reads TGTGCCAGCAGCTTAGACCCGCGAGGCTACACCTTC. Full variable domain (rest looked up from reference TRBV7-2 and TRBJ1-2): GAGVSQSPSNKVTEKGKDVELRCDPISGHTALYWYRQSLGQGLEFLIYFQGNSAPDKSGLPSDRFSAERTGGSVSTLTIQRTQQEDSAVYLCASSLDPRGYTFGSGTRLTVV.